The present TCR beta chain was sequenced within a study of monozygotic twins with inflammatory bowel disease. The study's findings and limits: It was in IBD patients that TCRbeta diversity (inverse Simpson) was lower than in healthy co-twins. Repertoire similarity was not found to differ between concordant and discordant twins, possibly from limited power.

Reanalyzing the 5' RACE reads, TCRdb keeps one entry per CDR3 protein, without DNA. This sample's table reports about 420,000 distinct CDR3 sequences. To note about this clonotype: Antigen: not known.

The CDR3 is made up of 15 amino acids. From germline, CDR1 is MNHNS and CDR2 SASEGT. The V call is TRBV6-1, the J call TRBJ1-5; TCRdb outputs TRBD1, but without DNA this stays unchecked. Specimen: blood. This clonotype was obtained from a human donor with ulcerative colitis or Crohn's disease, or a healthy co-twin of an affected twin (not recorded which). CDR3 loop: CASRPTDNSNQPQHF.